This T cell receptor beta chain is drawn from a study of T-cell reconstitution after alpha-beta-depleted transplantation in children. The germline V gene has CDR1 WSHSY and CDR2 SAAADI. Trimming removed 0 bases at V and 6 bases at J, with 8 bases between. The length of the CDR3 is 13 residues. This clonotype was picked up many times. Unique molecular identifiers were built into the TCRbeta library. Via MiXCR, TCRdb re-called the PCR reads, giving one row per CDR3 protein. The repertoire consists of about 580,000 distinct CDR3 sequences, with 23% occurring once and the leading ten covering over 12%. The rearrangement joins TRBV10-2 to TRBJ1-2, with a weak D call TRBD1 (5 bases). Sequenced here: PBMCs, mostly from graft donor cells, sampled 360 days after TCRalphabeta/CD19-depleted stem cell transplant. This TCR was sampled from a boy under three years old who had a stem cell transplant for acute myeloid leukemia, so the T cells may come from the graft donor. CDR3 region: CASSESGGNGYTF. The CDR3 nucleotides read TGCGCCAGCAGTGAGTCGGGGGGAAATGGCTACACCTTC.